This T cell receptor (beta chain) derives from a study of T cells in Graves' hyperthyroidism and ophthalmopathy (dated 2019 in TCRdb). Regarding the complete study: Peripheral blood was collected at initial diagnosis, before any treatment. To identify TCR V-J signatures that set the groups apart, the researchers used a discovery cohort of 100 patients, made up of roughly 40 with Graves' ophthalmopathy and around 58 with stable Graves' hyperthyroidism. Prospective prediction of ophthalmopathy was tested in an independent validation cohort of 18 to 20 hyperthyroidism patients and approximately 17 patients who later progressed to ophthalmopathy. The 75 to 100 discovery patients were randomly split 7:3 into training and test sets. Thyroid tissue and blood T-cell repertoires from more than 5 Graves' hyperthyroidism patients were also compared in the study. Following sampling, methimazole starting at 30 mg daily was given to hyperthyroidism patients, and high-dose intravenous methylprednisolone was given to ophthalmopathy patients. TCR Vbeta CDR3 sequencing of around 130 peripheral blood samples (around 45 ophthalmopathy, 70 to 85 hyperthyroidism and around 17 progressor patients) is reported in the paper.

This clonotype was picked up many times. No cognate antigen has been identified for it. One base away there is no much larger clone; base qualities are not given. TCR beta CDR3 regions were amplified from RNA transcripts. The TCR CDR3 was subjected to a first round of RT-PCR using the HTBI primer set and the Qiagen OneStep RT-PCR kit. A second multiplex PCR round built the libraries, followed by size selection and purification. Libraries were sequenced paired-end with 100 bp reads on an Illumina HiSeq2000. In the original analysis: SOAPnuke was used to process the raw data, with reads discarded if the reads contained adapters or uncalled bases, had a mean Phred below 15, or lacked an exact constant-primer or identifier match. COPE v1.2.5 was used to merge high-quality paired reads, and clonotypes were defined as unique nucleotide sequences. MiTCR v1.1 was used to align the clonotypes against IMGT TRBV, TRBD and TRBJ reference segments. The analysis was restricted to V-J combinations with a frequency above 0.0001, which together covered about 99% of the repertoires. The TCS score was defined as F50 (clonal expansion) divided by E x V (chaos), with BLOSUM62-based TCRdist calculated between CDR3 peptides within each V-J. Welch's t-statistics and random forest reduced fewer than 550 V-J features to roughly 13, which were used in a naive Bayes classifier (R e1071). TCRdb redid the processing of the public reads, applying fastp at Q25 and MiXCR, and retained in-frame beta chains. Each CDR3 protein gets just one entry, which takes the most common genes and DNA from the rows behind it. The V and J calls were determined by TCRdb, not by the authors. The table for this sample lists some 460,000 distinct CDR3 sequences; approximately 15% of them were counted only once. Of the sample, approximately 14% falls within the top ten clones.

Graves' hyperthyroidism was defined as stable when no progression to ophthalmopathy occurred over 18 months of follow-up. Hyperthyroidism patients were newly diagnosed, had a disease duration of under 2 months, and were aged 18 to 65 years. The study excluded patients with uncontrolled infections, other autoimmune diseases, pregnancy or lactation. Diagnoses were based on clinical symptoms, serum thyroxine and TRAb, thyroid ultrasound and orbital computed tomography. PBMCs were isolated from 10 ml of fresh peripheral blood by Ficoll-Paque density gradient centrifugation. Trizol reagent was used to extract total RNA, and RNA quality was then checked on an Agilent 2100 Bioanalyzer. Study-wide conclusions, independent of this receptor: No statistical method was used to set the sample size in advance, and investigators knew the group allocation. In validation, the model predicted progression to ophthalmopathy a median of 6.5 months before onset, with about 64% sensitivity and roughly 79% specificity. In cross-validation, a model built on a 13 V-J signature told ophthalmopathy apart from stable hyperthyroidism with over 85% sensitivity and about 81% specificity, and in testing the same model reached 80%/75%. Most expanded thyroid clonotypes (frequency above 0.001) were also found in blood, which suggests that blood repertoires may mirror thyroid immune responses.

This TCR was recovered from a woman aged 18-35 years with Graves' hyperthyroidism. Input material: blood.

The bases read TGTGCCAGCAGCGGGACCGCCCAGGGGCAGTTCTTC. Its translation reads: CASSGTAQGQFF. The rearranged segments are TRBV28 and TRBJ2-1; the D gene could be either TRBD1 or TRBD2, each agreeing at 5 bases. CDR1 MDHEN and CDR2 SYDVKM were looked up in the germline V gene. Including the terminal cysteine and phenylalanine, the CDR3 comprises 12 residues. The DNA shown is the 36-base CDR3, in frame from base 1. V gives up 6 bases and J gives up 12 bases, and the segment between their germline ends measures 15 bases.